These 31 T cell receptor beta chains were sequenced from one sample in a study of T cells in tuberculosis. The data were produced by immunoSEQ multiplex PCR, yet TCRdb's version contains in-frame clones alone and is incomplete. The sample lists 30,000 to 35,000 clones; 85% to 95% were seen once. The sample comprised PBMCs. Receptors originate from a donor between 5 and 29 years old with latent tuberculosis or without tuberculosis infection. Some clones in this sample may be carry-over from other donors' samples.

The chain recombines TRBV25-1 with TRBJ2-1; D ambiguous. Germline CDR1 reads MGHDK; CDR2 reads SYGVNS. This CDR3 is built from 14 residues. Deletions cut 4 bases from V and 8 bases from J, with 15 bases between. The CDR3 sequence is CASSGMSVRDEQFF. CDR3 in DNA: TGTGCCAGCAGTGGTATGTCGGTGAGAGATGAGCAGTTCTTC.

The chain uses TRBV5-8 and TRBJ1-5; a possible D gene is TRBD1 (5 bases). Germline V gene data show CDR1 as SGHTS and CDR2 as YDEGEE. V lost 0 bases and J lost 5, with 15 bases in between. The CDR3 extends over 16 amino acids. CDR3 sequence: CASSLARGIGDQPQHF. The CDR3 region has the DNA TGTGCCAGCAGCTTGGCCCGGGGGATCGGCGATCAGCCCCAGCATTTT.

V and J are TRBV5-1 and TRBJ2-1, with a tentative D call TRBD1 (6 bases). Trimming left V 7 bases short and J 6 bases short, with 14 bases between. This CDR3 has 13 amino acids. Germline V gives CDR1 SGHRS, CDR2 YFSETQ. The CDR3, as DNA: TGCGCCAGCCTCCTCCAGGGGAGCAATGAGCAGTTCTTC. Translating gives CASLLQGSNEQFF.

CDR3 nucleotide sequence: TGTGCCAGCAGCCTTCAGGATGAGCAGTTCTTC. This sequence encodes CASSLQDEQFF. The chain joins TRBV4-2 to TRBJ2-1; D not resolved. V lost 4 bases to trimming and J lost 8 bases, with 6 bases between them. The germline gives CDR1 LGHNA, CDR2 YNFKEQ. The CDR3 runs to 11 residues.

The rearrangement uses TRBV4-1 and TRBJ2-4; TRBD2 aligns across 12 bases. Germline V CDR1 and CDR2: MGHRA, YSYEKL. This CDR3 has 19 residues. J was trimmed by 1 base and V by 4 bases; bases with no gene match: 11. The DNA for the CDR3 is TGCGCCAGCAGCCGTTCGACTAGCGGGAGCGTTCGGGCCAAAAACATTCAGTACTTC. Translating gives CASSRSTSGSVRAKNIQYF.

The sample holds one count of this clone. The chain carries TRBV7-6 and TRBJ2-3; 8 nucleotides match TRBD2. Germline V gives CDR1 SGHVS, CDR2 FNYEAQ. The CDR3 is 17 amino acids. V trimming: 2 bases; J trimming: 4 bases; junction bases outside the gene matches: 11. CDR3 sequence reads: CASSLKKTGGLSDTQYF. CDR3 bases: TGTGCCAGCAGCTTAAAAAAAACGGGGGGGCTTTCAGATACGCAGTATTTT.

The chain carries TRBV5-1 and TRBJ1-1; 10 positions match TRBD1. CDR3 length: 17 residues. The germline gives CDR1 SGHRS, CDR2 YFSETQ. Germline trimming cut 0 bases from V and 4 bases from J; bases unmatched to any gene: 9. The CDR3, as DNA: TGCGCCAGCAGCTTGGGACAGGGGGCGCGAGGGCTCACTGAAGCTTTCTTT. Protein product: CASSLGQGARGLTEAFF.

V usage is TRBV14 and J usage is TRBJ1-2; D gene ambiguous. The ends were cut back, 0 bases at V and 4 bases at J, with 12 bases in the middle. Germline V gene data show CDR1 as SGHDN and CDR2 as FVKESK. The CDR3 has 15 amino acids. The CDR3 protein is CASSQDRALFYGYTF. The CDR3 nucleotides read TGTGCCAGCAGCCAAGATCGCGCCTTATTCTATGGCTACACCTTC.

J is TRBJ2-7 and V is TRBV21-1; the table's D call, TRBD2, was not checked against the DNA. TRBV21-1 is annotated as a pseudogene. This CDR3 spans 23 amino acids. The CDR3 DNA is TGTGCCAGCAGCAAACCCTCACCCAAGGCCGGAGAGGGACCGAGGGCGGGATTCTACGAGCAGTACTTC. Protein product: CASSKPSPKAGEGPRAGFYEQYF.

This clone has just one count. This chain links TRBV15 with TRBJ1-5; 7 bases agree with TRBD1. Per the germline V gene, CDR1 is LNHNV and CDR2 is YYDKDF (reference sequence). V lost 0 bases and J lost 7; bases outside the gene matches: 6. CDR3 length: 15 amino acids. CDR3: CATSRDPQGGQPQHF. CDR3 in DNA: TGTGCCACCAGCAGAGATCCCCAGGGGGGACAGCCCCAGCATTTT.

V and J are TRBV2 and TRBJ2-7; D not resolved. V lost 2 bases, J lost 4 bases, and 6 bases lay in between. There are 12 residues in the CDR3. The germline CDR1 and CDR2 sequences are SNHLY and FYNNEI. The CDR3 nucleotides are TGTGCCAGCAGTGAACAGAAGTACGAGCAGTACTTC. It yields the protein CASSEQKYEQYF.

The rearrangement uses TRBV5-1 and TRBJ2-3, with D uncertain. This CDR3 has 14 amino acids. The germline V gene encodes CDR1 SGHRS and CDR2 YFSETQ. V lost 0 bases to trimming and J lost 2 bases, with 7 bases between them. CDR3 DNA: TGCGCCAGCAGCTTGGCGCAGAACACAGATACGCAGTATTTT. Its translation: CASSLAQNTDTQYF. The complete variable domain, with remaining parts taken from reference TRBV5-1 and TRBJ2-3, reads KAGVTQTPRYLIKTRGQQVTLSCSPISGHRSVSWYQQTPGQGLQFLFEYFSETQRNKGNFPGRFSGRQFSNSRSEMNVSTLELGDSALYLCASSLAQNTDTQYFGPGTRLTVL.

J is TRBJ2-2 and V is TRBV28; maybe TRBD2 (7 bases). Germline loops: CDR1 MDHEN, CDR2 SYDVKM. V shed 7 bases and J shed 3 bases, with 9 bases lying between them. This CDR3 region has 13 residues. CDR3 sequence: CASKGGDTGELFF. The CDR3 DNA follows: TGTGCCAGCAAAGGGGGGGACACCGGGGAGCTGTTTTTT.

The chain joins TRBV4-1 to TRBJ2-1; weak D call: TRBD2 (5 bases). Trimming left V 1 base short and J 5 bases short, with 12 bases between. The CDR3 runs 15 residues. CDR1 and CDR2 from the germline V gene are MGHRA and YSYEKL. Here the CDR3 reads CASSQGGSANNEQFF. The CDR3 bases are TGCGCCAGCAGCCAAGGGGGTAGCGCGAACAATGAGCAGTTCTTC.

The genes are TRBV19 and TRBJ2-1; 12 nucleotides align to TRBD2. The length of the CDR3 is 15 residues. J lost 4 bases, V lost 5 bases, and 3 bases had no gene match. Per germline, CDR1 LNHDA and CDR2 SQIVND (reference sequence). The CDR3 spells CASSLGLAGYNEQFF. The DNA of the CDR3 is TGTGCCAGTAGTCTCGGACTAGCGGGATACAATGAGCAGTTCTTC. Variable domain in full (rest from reference TRBV19 and TRBJ2-1): DGGITQSPKYLFRKEGQNVTLSCEQNLNHDAMYWYRQDPGQGLRLIYYSQIVNDFQKGDIAEGYSVSREKKESFPLTVTSAQKNPTAFYLCASSLGLAGYNEQFFGPGTRLTVL.

This clone was found once. The chain carries TRBV10-2 and TRBJ2-1; a possible D gene is TRBD2 (6 bases). V lost 5 bases and J lost 9, with 17 bases in between. The germline CDR1 and CDR2 sequences are WSHSY and SAAADI. The CDR3 totals 14 residues. This CDR3 reads CASSSLFGGSEQFF. CDR3 nucleotide sequence: TGCGCCAGCAGTTCCCTTTTTGGGGGGTCTGAGCAGTTCTTC.

This clone was seen more than once but under ten times. The rearrangement links TRBV5-1 to TRBJ2-3, with D possibly TRBD1 on 5 matching bases. The germline gives CDR1 SGHRS, CDR2 YFSETQ. The CDR3 length is 15 residues. The germline V and J ends were trimmed by 0 bases and 4 bases, with 12 bases remaining between them. The CDR3: CASSLGQSLADTQYF. The CDR3, as DNA: TGCGCCAGCAGCTTGGGACAGAGTCTCGCAGATACGCAGTATTTT.

The chain has TRBV4-1 and TRBJ1-6; 10 nucleotides align to TRBD1. The CDR3 has 19 residues. Germline V gene sequence: CDR1 MGHRA, CDR2 YSYEKL. V was clipped by 7 bases and J by 4 bases; unmatched bases: 16. The CDR3: CASTMAKGQGIYYNSPLHF. CDR3 in DNA: TGCGCCAGCACCATGGCGAAGGGACAGGGGATCTATTATAATTCACCCCTCCACTTT.

CDR3 in amino acids: CAISESAQGKNYGYTF. CDR3 nucleotide sequence: TGTGCCATCAGTGAGTCCGCACAGGGGAAAAACTATGGCTACACCTTC. The chain joins TRBV10-3 to TRBJ1-2, with TRBD1 matching over 7 bases. Unmatched junction bases numbered 6, after V lost 0 bases and J lost 2 bases. The CDR3 has 16 amino acids. CDR1 is ENHRY and CDR2 is SYGVKD in the germline V gene.

The chain couples TRBV15 to TRBJ2-7; maybe TRBD2 (5 bases). Trimming removed 6 bases at V and 2 bases at J, with 14 bases between. From germline, CDR1 is LNHNV and CDR2 YYDKDF (reference sequence). The CDR3 loop spans 14 amino acids. The CDR3, as DNA: TGTGCCACCAGGAAGGGTCCCGGGGCCTACGAGCAGTACTTC. It yields the protein CATRKGPGAYEQYF. The complete variable domain, with remaining parts taken from reference TRBV15 and TRBJ2-7, reads DAMVIQNPRYQVTQFGKPVTLSCSQTLNHNVMYWYQQKSSQAPKLLFHYYDKDFNNEADTPDNFQSRRPNTSFCFLDIRSPGLGDTAMYLCATRKGPGAYEQYFGPGTRLTVT.

CDR3 protein: CASSRTDRTGELFF. CDR3 sequence (DNA): TGTGCCAGCAGCAGGACAGATCGAACCGGGGAGCTGTTTTTT. The V and J genes are TRBV5-6 and TRBJ2-2; maybe TRBD1 (6 bases). Per the germline V gene, CDR1 is SGHDT and CDR2 is YYEEEE. The CDR3 is 14 amino acids. Trimming removed 4 bases at V and 5 bases at J, with 12 bases between.

The chain couples TRBV4-2 to TRBJ1-5, with TRBD1 matching 8 bases. The CDR3 is 20 amino acids. V lost 4 bases and J lost 0; bases outside the gene matches: 17. The germline CDR1 and CDR2 sequences are LGHNA and YNFKEQ. In nucleotides, the CDR3 is TGTGCCAGCAGCCTAAGTTGGGCCGGGACAGGTCCCTATAGCAATCAGCCCCAGCATTTT. It translates to CASSLSWAGTGPYSNQPQHF.

The chain employs TRBV6-5 and TRBJ2-1, with 12 positions matching TRBD2. This CDR3 contains 16 residues. Per germline, CDR1 MNHEY and CDR2 SVGAGI. V shed 2 bases, J shed 9 bases, and the junction held 8 bases outside the gene matches. In DNA form, the CDR3 reads TGTGCCAGCAGTTACGCTAGGACTAGCGGGACTACTGAGCAGTTCTTC. Residues: CASSYARTSGTTEQFF.

This chain joins TRBV29-1 and TRBJ1-2, with 10 positions matching TRBD1. The CDR3 is 11 amino acids. V lost 7 bases and J lost 8; bases outside the gene matches: 4. CDR1 and CDR2 (germline): SQVTM, ANQGSEA. DNA for the CDR3: TGCAGCGCCGACAGGGGGCTCGGCTACACCTTC. Amino acids: CSADRGLGYTF. Full variable domain (missing parts from reference TRBV29-1 and TRBJ1-2): SAVISQKPSRDICQRGTSLTIQCQVDSQVTMMFWYRQQPGQSLTLIATANQGSEATYESGFVIDKFPISRPNLTFSTLTVSNMSPEDSSIYLCSADRGLGYTFGSGTRLTVV.

This chain joins TRBV27 and TRBJ2-1; 7 bases map to TRBD2. This CDR3 is 15 amino acids long. Trimming at V came to 7 bases and at J to 5 bases, leaving 11 bases not matched to a gene. The germline gives CDR1 MNHEY, CDR2 SMNVEV (reference sequence). CDR3 nucleotides: TGTGCCAGCACCCAAGGAGGACTAGTCAACAATGAGCAGTTCTTC. It is translated as CASTQGGLVNNEQFF.

V is TRBV6-1 and J is TRBJ1-6; the D is unclear. The germline CDR1 and CDR2 sequences are MNHNS and SASEGT. This CDR3 has 13 residues. V was shortened by 4 bases and J by 9 bases, with 10 bases between the two germline ends. CDR3 sequence: CASSGEGFSPLHF. The CDR3 nucleotides are TGTGCCAGCAGTGGAGAGGGTTTTTCACCCCTCCACTTT.

This sequence joins TRBV5-1 and TRBJ2-5, with TRBD2 as a possible D gene (5 bases). V was pared by 0 bases and J by 5 bases, with 11 bases between. The CDR3 has 14 residues. CDR1 is SGHRS and CDR2 is YFSETQ in the germline V gene. The CDR3 nucleotides read TGCGCCAGCAGCTTGGCAGCTAGCTTGGAGACCCAGTACTTC. It encodes CASSLAASLETQYF.

V gene TRBV10-2 combines with J gene TRBJ1-5; TRBD1 matches at 9 bases. This CDR3 is built from 14 residues. V was clipped by 6 bases and J by 4 bases; unmatched bases: 4. CDR1 and CDR2 from the germline V gene are WSHSY and SAAADI. CDR3 nucleotides: TGCGCCAGCAGGGGGGGACAGGGAAATCAGCCCCAGCATTTT. Amino acids: CASRGGQGNQPQHF.

The V call is TRBV15, the J call TRBJ2-7; possible D gene TRBD2, 5 bases. Germline values: CDR1 LNHNV, CDR2 YYDKDF (reference sequence). V lost 3 bases to trimming and J lost 2 bases, with 14 bases between them. This CDR3 contains 15 residues. The CDR3 region has the DNA TGTGCCACCAGCAGGGCAATTGACGGGACCTACGAGCAGTACTTC. The encoded protein is CATSRAIDGTYEQYF.

The CDR3 is CASSLRQGSGNTIYF. The CDR3 DNA is TGTGCCAGCAGCTTAAGACAGGGGTCCGGAAACACCATATATTTT. V gene TRBV11-2 combines with J gene TRBJ1-3; 8 bases are a match to TRBD1. The CDR3 totals 15 residues. V lost 2 bases to trimming and J lost 4 bases; unmatched junction nucleotides: 4. CDR1 SGHAT and CDR2 FQNNGV come from the germline V gene.

For this clone: Other DNA sequences in this specimen translate into the identical CDR3. The rearrangement links TRBV7-8 to TRBJ2-7; tentatively, D is TRBD1 (6 bases). From germline, CDR1 is SGHVS and CDR2 FQNEAQ. The V end lost 1 base, the J end lost 2 bases, and 9 bases lay between the germline ends. The CDR3 length is 14 residues. Written as DNA, the CDR3 is TGTGCCAGCAGCTTAGAAACAGGGCCCTACGAGCAGTACTTC. It translates to CASSLETGPYEQYF.